The 9 T cell receptor beta chains reported below all come from one sample, sequenced in a study of response to subunit inactivated influenza vaccine. TCRdb called the RT-PCR reads again in MiXCR, with one record for every CDR3 protein. The data contain about 800,000 distinct CDR3 sequences, over 20% of them singletons. The material was PBMCs from blood, obtained approximately 5 days after vaccination. These receptors all stem from a middle-aged man who received an inactivated influenza vaccine.

The chain carries TRBV28 and TRBJ2-7, with 9 nucleotides matching TRBD1. Germline CDR1 is MDHEN and CDR2 is SYDVKM. CDR3 length: 16 residues. V lost 2 bases, J lost 1 base, and 6 bases stayed unmatched. The DNA for the CDR3 is TGTGCCAGCAGTTTAGATGGACAGGGGACGTCCTACGAGCAGTACTTC. Its protein is CASSLDGQGTSYEQYF.

The rearrangement links TRBV7-2 to TRBJ2-5, with 7 positions matching TRBD1. CDR3 length: 13 residues. V lost 5 bases and J lost 7; bases outside the gene matches: 7. Germline CDR1 reads SGHTA; CDR2 reads FQGNSA. CDR3 DNA sequence: TGTGCCAGCAGCGTCACAGGGGATGGGACCCAGTACTTC. It yields the protein CASSVTGDGTQYF.

This clonotype was found a few times. The chain uses TRBV6-1 and TRBJ2-2; D remains unclear. Looked up from germline, CDR1 is MNHNS and CDR2 is SASEGT. CDR3 length: 13 amino acids. V lost 5 bases to trimming and J lost 5 bases, with 9 bases between them. This CDR3 reads CASSQIETGELFF. DNA of the CDR3: TGTGCCAGCAGTCAAATAGAAACCGGGGAGCTGTTTTTT.

The V and J genes are TRBV5-1 and TRBJ1-2; no firm D call. Trimming cost V 4 bases and J 0 bases, with 10 bases left between them. CDR3 length: 14 residues. CDR1 and CDR2 from the germline V gene are SGHRS and YFSETQ. CDR3 amino acids: CASSIEGANYGYTF. In nucleotides, the CDR3 is TGCGCCAGCAGCATTGAGGGTGCTAACTATGGCTACACCTTC.

The chain has TRBV4-1 and TRBJ1-2; 7 positions agree with TRBD1. The CDR3 is 14 amino acids. V lost 3 bases and J lost 4; bases outside the gene matches: 5. Germline V gene sequence: CDR1 MGHRA, CDR2 YSYEKL. The CDR3 sequence is CASSQVRDSYGYTF. DNA for the CDR3: TGCGCCAGCAGCCAGGTCCGGGACAGCTATGGCTACACCTTC.

This clonotype was seen more than once but under ten times. The chain recombines TRBV7-9 with TRBJ2-7; a possible D gene is TRBD2 (7 bases). CDR1 and CDR2 (germline): SEHNR, FQNEAQ (reference sequence). The CDR3 runs 14 residues. V was pared by 5 bases and J by 2 bases, with 13 bases between. DNA of the CDR3: TGTGCCAGCAGCCCTCGGCGGGGGCCCTACGAGCAGTACTTC. Its translation: CASSPRRGPYEQYF. Complete variable domain (other parts from reference TRBV7-9 and TRBJ2-7): DTGVSQNPRHKITKRGQNVTFRCDPISEHNRLYWYRQTLGQGPEFLTYFQNEAQLEKSRLLSDRFSAERPKGSFSTLEIQRTEQGDSAMYLCASSPRRGPYEQYFGPGTRLTVT.

The CDR3 DNA reads as TGTGCCACCGGAATCTTGGCCAAAAACATTCAGTACTTC. It translates to CATGILAKNIQYF. V is TRBV15 and J is TRBJ2-4; D is ambiguous. V lost 8 bases and J lost 1, with 9 bases in between. In germline, CDR1 is LNHNV, CDR2 YYDKDF (reference sequence). CDR3 length equals 13 residues.

V and J are TRBV9 and TRBJ1-2; tentatively, D is TRBD1 (5 bases). With 3 bases removed from V and 5 bases from J, the gap between germline ends came to 17 bases. CDR1 SGDLS and CDR2 YYNGEE come from the germline V gene. This CDR3 comprises 15 residues. Written as DNA, the CDR3 is TGTGCCAGCAGCGGGATTCCAGACAGAGATTATGGCTACACCTTC. It specifies CASSGIPDRDYGYTF.

This clonotype was counted a few times. The chain has TRBV6-1 and TRBJ1-1; 10 bases line up with TRBD1. The V gene's germline CDR1 is MNHNS and CDR2 SASEGT. This CDR3 is built from 15 residues. Unmatched junction bases numbered 5, after V lost 5 bases and J lost 2 bases. CDR3 in amino acids: CASSRQGALNTEAFF. CDR3 DNA sequence: TGTGCCAGCAGTAGACAGGGGGCGCTTAACACTGAAGCTTTCTTT.